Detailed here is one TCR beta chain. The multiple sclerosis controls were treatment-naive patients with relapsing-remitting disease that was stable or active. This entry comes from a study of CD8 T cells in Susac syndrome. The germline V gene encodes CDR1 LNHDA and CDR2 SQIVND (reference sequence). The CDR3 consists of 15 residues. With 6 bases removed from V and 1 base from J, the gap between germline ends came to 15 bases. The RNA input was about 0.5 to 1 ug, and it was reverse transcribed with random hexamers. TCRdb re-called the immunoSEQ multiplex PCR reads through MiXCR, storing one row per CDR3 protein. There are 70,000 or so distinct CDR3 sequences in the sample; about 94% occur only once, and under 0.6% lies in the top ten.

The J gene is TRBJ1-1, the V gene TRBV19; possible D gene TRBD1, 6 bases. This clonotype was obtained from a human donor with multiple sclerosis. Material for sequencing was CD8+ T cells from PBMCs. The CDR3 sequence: CASRETGNQNTEAFF. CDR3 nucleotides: TGTGCCAGTAGAGAGACAGGAAATCAGAACACTGAAGCTTTCTTT.